This record looks at one TCR beta chain sequence and its context. Clones were read by immunoSEQ multiplex PCR, and TCRdb kept only the in-frame ones, dropping some. Here the sample spans 400,000 to 550,000 clones, 70% to 90% being singletons. This CDR3 has 13 residues. Germline loops: CDR1 SQVTM, CDR2 ANQGSEA. The V gene lost 7 bases and the J gene lost 8 bases, with 20 bases spanning the gap. The entry originates in a study of blood T cell repertoires in COVID-19. Study-level background: Samples of COVID-19 (acute and convalescent) were obtained from the United States, Italy and Spain.

J is TRBJ1-2 and V is TRBV29-1, with D unclear. This receptor was identified in a woman under 30 with acute COVID-19. The specimen sequenced was PBMCs or T cells enriched from blood (not recorded which). CDR3 amino acids: CSALGRTGRGYTF. The DNA for the CDR3 is TGCAGCGCCTTGGGCAGGACTGGACGAGGCTACACCTTC. The entire variable domain, with the rest obtained from reference TRBV29-1 and TRBJ1-2, is as follows: SAVISQKPSRDICQRGTSLTIQCQVDSQVTMMFWYRQQPGQSLTLIATANQGSEATYESGFVIDKFPISRPNLTFSTLTVSNMSPEDSSIYLCSALGRTGRGYTFGSGTRLTVV.